The entry below describes one T cell receptor beta chain. Per the original data handling: Amplification with reference gene primers provided the estimates of nucleated cell counts. Sequenced by immunoSEQ multiplex PCR; TCRdb stores in-frame clones only, minus some. The V and J calls and clone size were taken over from that table, and D and trimming were inferred from the DNA. The data show some 400,000 clones, with 90% seen just once and around 7% held by the top ten. The V and J ends lost 3 bases and 10 bases, in that order; junction bases with no gene match: 7. The CDR3 loop spans 14 amino acids. Germline loops: CDR1 GTSNPN, CDR2 SVGIG (reference sequence). The data were taken from a study of blood T cell repertoires in COVID-19. Background on the study: Samples representing acute and convalescent COVID-19 were sourced from the United States, Italy and Spain. PBMCs, B-cell-depleted T cells, or T cells were the source of the cDNA or gDNA that made up the material.

The sequenced sample consisted of peripheral blood. This chain connects TRBV30 to TRBJ1-6; 9 nucleotides align to TRBD1. This sequence was found in a man between 18 and 29 years old with active or convalescent COVID-19. CDR3 residues: CAWRKQGAESPLHF. The CDR3 DNA is TGTGCCTGGAGGAAACAGGGGGCTGAATCACCCCTCCACTTT.